This TCR beta chain was recovered during a study of human T cells and chemical hapten exposure. During construction of the library, unique molecular identifiers were attached to individual cDNA molecules for quantitative, reproducible TCR counting. TCRdb re-called the RACE reads with MiXCR, one entry per CDR3 protein. The top ten clones hold 1.7% of a sample with 65,000 to 95,000 distinct CDR3 sequences, around 9.4% of them seen once. Time point reported: healthy volunteer bleed at 6 weeks. The template was total RNA from unfractionated whole blood. The CDR3 is made up of 17 amino acids. In germline, CDR1 is SNHLY, CDR2 FYNNEI. V dropped 6 bases and J dropped 0; count of bases not matched to a gene: 13.

This sequence was found in a female donor in good health. Some clones in this sample may be carry-over from other donors' samples. The J gene is TRBJ1-1, the V gene TRBV2, with TRBD1 matching 7 bases. The sequencing sample was made of whole blood. CDR3 in DNA: TGTGCCAGCAGATGGAAGGAGGGGGCGACCCTGAACACTGAAGCTTTCTTT. It translates to CASRWKEGATLNTEAFF.